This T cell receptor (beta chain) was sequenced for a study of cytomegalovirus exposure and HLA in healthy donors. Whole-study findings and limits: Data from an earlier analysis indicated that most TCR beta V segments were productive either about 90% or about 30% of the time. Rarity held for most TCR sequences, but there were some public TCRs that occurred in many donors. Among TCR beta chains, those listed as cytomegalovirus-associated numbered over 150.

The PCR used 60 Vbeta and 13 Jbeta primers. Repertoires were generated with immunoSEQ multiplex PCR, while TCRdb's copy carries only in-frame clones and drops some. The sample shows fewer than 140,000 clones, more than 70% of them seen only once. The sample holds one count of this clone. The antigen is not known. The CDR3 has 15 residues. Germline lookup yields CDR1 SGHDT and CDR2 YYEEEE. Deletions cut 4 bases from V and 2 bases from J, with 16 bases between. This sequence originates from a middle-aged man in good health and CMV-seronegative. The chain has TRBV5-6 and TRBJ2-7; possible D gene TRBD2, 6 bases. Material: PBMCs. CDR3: CASSQLGREAYEQYF. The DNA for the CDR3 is TGTGCCAGCAGCCAATTGGGCAGGGAGGCCTACGAGCAGTACTTC. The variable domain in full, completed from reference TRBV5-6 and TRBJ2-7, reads DAGVTQSPTHLIKTRGQQVTLRCSPKSGHDTVSWYQQALGQGPQFIFQYYEEEERQRGNFPDRFSGHQFPNYSSELNVNALLLGDSALYLCASSQLGREAYEQYFGPGTRLTVT.